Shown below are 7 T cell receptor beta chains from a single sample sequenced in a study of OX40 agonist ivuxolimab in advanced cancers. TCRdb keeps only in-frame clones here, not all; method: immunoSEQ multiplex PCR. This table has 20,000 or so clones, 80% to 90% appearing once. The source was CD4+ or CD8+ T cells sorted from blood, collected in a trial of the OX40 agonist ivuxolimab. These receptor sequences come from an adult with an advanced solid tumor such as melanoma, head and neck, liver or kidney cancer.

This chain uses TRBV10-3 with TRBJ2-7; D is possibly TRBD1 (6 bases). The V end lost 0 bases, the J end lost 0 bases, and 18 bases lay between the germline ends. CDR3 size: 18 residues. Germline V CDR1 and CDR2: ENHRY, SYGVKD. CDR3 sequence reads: CAISESTPRDTSSYEQYF. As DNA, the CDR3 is TGTGCCATCAGTGAGTCTACACCCCGGGACACAAGCTCCTACGAGCAGTACTTC.

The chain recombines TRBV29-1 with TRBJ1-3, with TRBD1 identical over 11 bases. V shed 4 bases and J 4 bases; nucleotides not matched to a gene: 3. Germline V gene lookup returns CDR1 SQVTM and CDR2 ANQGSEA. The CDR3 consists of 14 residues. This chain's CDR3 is CSVGGTGGGNTIYF. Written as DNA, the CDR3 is TGCAGCGTTGGAGGGACAGGGGGAGGAAACACCATATATTTT. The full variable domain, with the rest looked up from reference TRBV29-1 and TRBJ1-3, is SAVISQKPSRDICQRGTSLTIQCQVDSQVTMMFWYRQQPGQSLTLIATANQGSEATYESGFVIDKFPISRPNLTFSTLTVSNMSPEDSSIYLCSVGGTGGGNTIYFGEGSWLTVV.

CDR3 sequence reads: CASSQDLLRGNTEAFF. As DNA, the CDR3 is TGCGCCAGCAGCCAAGATTTGTTACGAGGGAACACTGAAGCTTTCTTT. The chain combines TRBV4-3 with TRBJ1-1; D remains unclear. Per the germline V gene, CDR1 is LGHNA and CDR2 is YSLEER. This CDR3 comprises 16 residues. Deletions cut 0 bases from V and 1 base from J, with 12 bases between.

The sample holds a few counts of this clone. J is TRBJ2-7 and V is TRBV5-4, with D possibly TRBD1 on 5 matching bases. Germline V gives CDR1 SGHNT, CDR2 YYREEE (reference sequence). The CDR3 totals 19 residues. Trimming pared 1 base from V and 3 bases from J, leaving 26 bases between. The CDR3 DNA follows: TGTGCCAGCAGCTTGCGGACACCCTTCGTCCGCGCGGAACACTACGAGCAGTACTTC. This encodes CASSLRTPFVRAEHYEQYF.

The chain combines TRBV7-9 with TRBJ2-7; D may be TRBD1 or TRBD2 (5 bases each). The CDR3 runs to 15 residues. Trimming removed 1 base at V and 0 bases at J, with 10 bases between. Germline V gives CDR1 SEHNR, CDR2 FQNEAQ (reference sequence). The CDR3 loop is CASSLVSGSSYEQYF. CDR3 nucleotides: TGTGCCAGCAGCTTAGTGTCAGGGAGCTCCTACGAGCAGTACTTC.

The CDR3 nucleotides read TGTGCCAGCAGCTTAGTGGGGGCAGGACTGAGCACTGAAGCTTTCTTT. It yields the protein CASSLVGAGLSTEAFF. The chain combines TRBV7-8 with TRBJ1-1; a weak D match, TRBD1 (6 bases). The germline V gene has CDR1 SGHVS and CDR2 FQNEAQ. The CDR3 runs to 16 residues. The V and J ends lost 1 base and 4 bases respectively, with 16 bases between them.

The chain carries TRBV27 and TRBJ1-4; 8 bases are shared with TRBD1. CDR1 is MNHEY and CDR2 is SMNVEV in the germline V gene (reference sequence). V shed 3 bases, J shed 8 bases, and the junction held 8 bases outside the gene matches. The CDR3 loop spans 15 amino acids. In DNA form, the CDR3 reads TGTGCCAGCAGTTTCCTCGGACAGGGCCAAGAAAAACTGTTTTTT. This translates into CASSFLGQGQEKLFF.